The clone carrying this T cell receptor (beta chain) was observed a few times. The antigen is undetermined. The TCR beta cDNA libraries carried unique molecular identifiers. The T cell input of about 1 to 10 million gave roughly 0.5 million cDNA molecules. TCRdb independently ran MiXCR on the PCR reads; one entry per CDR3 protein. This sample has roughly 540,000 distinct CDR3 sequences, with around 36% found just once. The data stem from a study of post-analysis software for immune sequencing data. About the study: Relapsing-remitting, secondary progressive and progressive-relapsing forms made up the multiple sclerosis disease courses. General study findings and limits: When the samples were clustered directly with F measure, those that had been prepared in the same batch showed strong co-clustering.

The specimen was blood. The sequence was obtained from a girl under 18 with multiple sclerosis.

This CDR3 is CSASGTGSTGELFF. CDR3 sequence (DNA): TGCAGTGCTTCCGGGACAGGAAGTACCGGGGAGCTGTTTTTT. The chain combines TRBV20-1 with TRBJ2-2; the match to TRBD1 covers 8 bases. The V segment lost 5 bases and the J segment 5 bases; nucleotides outside the gene matches: 7. CDR1 is DFQATT, CDR2 SNEGSKA, per germline (reference sequence). This CDR3 comprises 14 residues.